Below are 13 T cell receptor beta chains sequenced from a single sample in a study of blood T cell repertoires in COVID-19. Clones were read by immunoSEQ multiplex PCR, and TCRdb kept only the in-frame ones, dropping some. The profile shows 65,000 or so clones, about nine tenths of them singletons. Sequenced: peripheral blood. These receptors all come from a human donor with acute or convalescent COVID-19. The donor label of this sample is uncertain.

The J gene is TRBJ2-1, the V gene TRBV7-3; TRBD2 agrees at 11 bases. Germline CDR1 is SGHTA and CDR2 is FQGTGA. Trimming cost V 8 bases and J 6 bases; bases outside gene matches: 6. CDR3 size: 14 residues. As DNA, the CDR3 is TGTGCCAGCGGAAATAGCGGGAGGGCCAATGAGCAGTTCTTC. Protein: CASGNSGRANEQFF.

The chain is built from TRBV5-4 and TRBJ1-2, with 9 bases matching TRBD1. The J segment lost 8 bases and the V segment lost 2 bases, leaving 10 bases of the junction unmatched. Germline CDR1 reads SGHNT; CDR2 reads YYREEE (reference sequence). The CDR3 covers 15 residues. The CDR3 DNA sequence: TGTGCCAGCAGCTTACAGGGGGCGCGAAGGCGGGGCTACACCTTC. Translated, it gives CASSLQGARRRGYTF.

The J gene is TRBJ1-1, the V gene TRBV2, with D maybe TRBD1 (5 bases). V was pared by 9 bases and J by 4 bases, with 21 bases between. CDR3 size: 15 residues. Germline CDR1 reads SNHLY; CDR2 reads FYNNEI. CDR3 loop: CASTKEEGRGTEAFF. For the CDR3, the DNA is TGTGCCAGTACTAAGGAGGAGGGGAGAGGCACTGAAGCTTTCTTT.

The V call is TRBV7-9, the J call TRBJ1-6; D is ambiguous. Germline values: CDR1 SEHNR, CDR2 FQNEAQ (reference sequence). The CDR3 sequence is 12 residues long. Trimming took 6 bases from V and 9 from J, leaving 9 bases between them. DNA of the CDR3: TGTGCCAGCAGATCAGAGGGTTCACCCCTCCACTTT. Its translation: CASRSEGSPLHF.

The V and J genes are TRBV18 and TRBJ2-1; TRBD1 matches at 12 bases. V dropped 3 bases and J dropped 4; count of bases not matched to a gene: 4. Germline values: CDR1 KGHSH, CDR2 LQKENI. This CDR3 region has 16 residues. CDR3 amino acids: CASSPGQGALYNEQFF. CDR3 DNA: TGTGCCAGCTCACCGGGACAGGGGGCACTTTACAATGAGCAGTTCTTC.

In this sample, this clone turned up once. The identical CDR3 is also encoded by other nucleotide sequences in the sample. The rearrangement uses TRBV18 and TRBJ1-4; D is undetermined. Germline V gives CDR1 KGHSH, CDR2 LQKENI. This CDR3 has 13 amino acids. Trimming shortened V by 4 bases and J by 5 bases, and 8 bases separated the two germline ends. CDR3 protein: CASSRGGNEKLFF. For the CDR3, the DNA is TGTGCCAGCTCACGAGGTGGGAATGAAAAACTGTTTTTT.

The chain combines TRBV4-2 with TRBJ1-4; perhaps TRBD1 as D (5 bases). Deletions cut 5 bases from V and 6 bases from J, with 16 bases between. The CDR3 has 15 residues. Germline CDR1 and CDR2: LGHNA and YNFKEQ. The CDR3 sequence: CASSFGGGIHEKLFF. CDR3 coding DNA: TGTGCCAGCAGCTTCGGCGGGGGTATACATGAAAAACTGTTTTTT.

The chain has TRBV11-2 and TRBJ2-5; D is uncertain. The CDR3 length is 11 residues. The V end lost 6 bases, the J end lost 5 bases, and 7 bases lay between the germline ends. Looked up from germline, CDR1 is SGHAT and CDR2 is FQNNGV. CDR3 loop: CASSLRETQYF. The DNA for the CDR3 is TGTGCCAGCAGTCTCCGGGAGACCCAGTACTTC.

The chain carries TRBV7-8 and TRBJ1-1; TRBD1 is a possible D gene (6 bases). The CDR3 runs 14 residues. The V gene's germline CDR1 is SGHVS and CDR2 FQNEAQ. The V end was cut by 4 bases, the J end by 5 bases, with 14 bases between. The CDR3 region has the DNA TGTGCCAGCAGCTCGCGAGTCAGGGGTACTGAAGCTTTCTTT. Translation: CASSSRVRGTEAFF.

The V and J genes are TRBV6-6 and TRBJ2-4, with 10 bases lining up with TRBD2. This CDR3 is 13 amino acids long. The trim removed 10 bases at V and 7 bases at J, leaving 7 bases unmatched. CDR1 MNHNY and CDR2 SVGAGI come from the germline V gene (reference sequence). The CDR3 nucleotides read TGTGCCACTTACGGTAGCGGGAGGAACATTCAGTACTTC. Amino acids: CATYGSGRNIQYF.

The chain is built from TRBV10-2 and TRBJ1-6; 7 bases are shared with TRBD1. From germline, CDR1 is WSHSY and CDR2 SAAADI. The CDR3 loop spans 15 amino acids. The junction had 10 bases not matched to a gene; V was cut back by 3 bases and J by 11 bases. This CDR3 reads CASSDAGQPPTPLHF. The CDR3 DNA reads TGCGCCAGCAGTGACGCGGGACAGCCTCCAACACCCCTCCACTTT.

The V call is TRBV9, the J call TRBJ1-2; unclear D gene. V gave up 0 bases and J gave up 1 base, with 10 bases separating them. Germline CDR1 is SGDLS and CDR2 is YYNGEE. This CDR3 spans 15 amino acids. The CDR3 reads CASSVDSGVNYGYTF. The CDR3 coding sequence is TGTGCCAGCAGCGTAGATAGCGGGGTTAACTATGGCTACACCTTC.

V is TRBV18 and J is TRBJ2-2; D gene ambiguous. From germline, CDR1 is KGHSH and CDR2 LQKENI. Trimming shortened V by 5 bases and J by 0 bases, and 7 bases separated the two germline ends. The CDR3 length is 14 residues. The CDR3 nucleotides are TGTGCCAGCTCAACGAGGTCGAACACCGGGGAGCTGTTTTTT. It specifies CASSTRSNTGELFF.